The 12 T cell receptor beta chains in this list originate from one sample, sequenced in a study of T cell responses to AZD1222 COVID-19 vaccine (dated by TCRdb to the early 2020s). Receptors were amplified or captured by the immunoSEQ multiplex PCR assay. TCRdb obtained this table from immuneACCESS and retained in-frame rearrangements with V and J assigned. These tables miss some clones; where compared with another copy, unresolved V genes account for less than half of the shortfall, and the remainder is unexplained. The sample table contains approximately 150,000 clones; only one count was recorded for 91% of them. The leading ten clones occupy 1.5% to 2% of the sample. Per the publication, the time point label means: baseline before first vaccination. The sequencing used peripheral blood, collected on day 0 of AZD1222 vaccination. The receptor set was obtained from an adult in good health.

The chain carries TRBV19 and TRBJ2-7; perhaps TRBD2 as D (5 bases). This CDR3 contains 14 residues. V was shortened by 4 bases and J by 3 bases, with 13 bases between the two germline ends. Germline V lookup: CDR1 LNHDA, CDR2 SQIVND (reference sequence). The CDR3 loop reads CASSNGVGSYEQYF. For the CDR3, the DNA is TGTGCCAGTAGTAACGGGGTAGGGAGCTACGAGCAGTACTTC.

The chain joins TRBV19 to TRBJ2-2, with TRBD2 matching over 7 bases. The CDR3 spans 16 residues. The V and J ends lost 7 bases and 6 bases, in that order; junction bases with no gene match: 14. The germline V gene has CDR1 LNHDA and CDR2 SQIVND (reference sequence). For the CDR3, the DNA is TGTGCCAGTACCACAGTTGGTGCGGGAGTTCCCGGGGAGCTGTTTTTT. This codes for CASTTVGAGVPGELFF.

V is TRBV29-1 and J is TRBJ1-2; the D gene is possibly TRBD1 (5 bases). This CDR3 has 13 residues. CDR1 and CDR2 (germline): SQVTM, ANQGSEA. Trimming left V 4 bases short and J 1 base short, with 10 bases between. CDR3 in DNA: TGCAGCGTTGCCATTGGGGGTAACTATGGCTACACCTTC. Translation: CSVAIGGNYGYTF.

The V and J genes are TRBV30 and TRBJ1-4; D perhaps matches TRBD1 (6 bases). The CDR3 is 13 residues long. Trimming stripped 3 bases from V and 8 bases from J, with 13 bases between. Germline CDR1 reads GTSNPN; CDR2 reads SVGIG (reference sequence). This chain's CDR3 is CAWSLGATEKLFF. The CDR3 DNA is TGTGCCTGGAGCCTGGGGGCAACGGAAAAACTGTTTTTT. Variable domain in full (rest from reference TRBV30 and TRBJ1-4): SQTIHQWPATLVQPVGSPLSLECTVEGTSNPNLYWYRQAAGRGLQLLFYSVGIGQISSEVPQNLSASRPQDRQFILSSKKLLLSDSGFYLCAWSLGATEKLFFGSGTQLSVL.

The rearrangement joins TRBV28 to TRBJ1-3, with D uncertain. There are 16 residues in the CDR3. V was cut by 2 bases and J by 0 bases, with 11 bases left in between. In germline, CDR1 is MDHEN, CDR2 SYDVKM. The CDR3 coding sequence is TGTGCCAGCAGTTTAACATTCGGGTACTCTGGAAACACCATATATTTT. Amino acid sequence: CASSLTFGYSGNTIYF.

The chain links TRBV28 to TRBJ1-3, with D hard to call. V lost 7 bases, J lost 0 bases, and 13 bases lay in between. The length of the CDR3 is 15 residues. The germline gives CDR1 MDHEN, CDR2 SYDVKM. The CDR3 DNA follows: TGTGCCAGCATCCCCCGGGCACACTCTGGAAACACCATATATTTT. It encodes CASIPRAHSGNTIYF.

V usage is TRBV30 and J usage is TRBJ2-7; D gene unclear. V lost 2 bases and J lost 5, with 7 bases in between. Germline loops: CDR1 GTSNPN, CDR2 SVGIG (reference sequence). The CDR3 is made up of 11 amino acids. DNA for the CDR3: TGTGCCTGGAGTTATATAGACGAGCAGTACTTC. Its translation is CAWSYIDEQYF.

The chain employs TRBV15 and TRBJ2-7; D call uncertain. The V end was cut by 0 bases, the J end by 3 bases, with 6 bases between. The CDR3 is made up of 13 amino acids. Germline CDR1 reads LNHNV; CDR2 reads YYDKDF (reference sequence). The DNA for the CDR3 is TGTGCCACCAGCAGAGAGGAGATCTACGAGCAGTACTTC. Translating it yields CATSREEIYEQYF.

The J gene is TRBJ1-1, the V gene TRBV28; D gene uncertain. Trimming stripped 5 bases from V and 1 base from J, with 5 bases between. Germline V gene lookup returns CDR1 MDHEN and CDR2 SYDVKM. The CDR3 totals 12 residues. The chain's CDR3 is CASSQRNTEAFF. DNA of the CDR3: TGTGCCAGCAGTCAAAGGAACACTGAAGCTTTCTTT.

The V call is TRBV10-1, the J call TRBJ2-1; perhaps D is TRBD1 or TRBD2 (6 bases each). The V end was cut by 5 bases, the J end by 2 bases, with 16 bases between. In germline, CDR1 is WNHNN, CDR2 SYGVQD (reference sequence). This CDR3 region has 16 residues. CDR3 bases: TGCGCCAGCAGTCAGGGGACTCACGGGGCCTACAATGAGCAGTTCTTC. Its protein product is CASSQGTHGAYNEQFF.

The chain combines TRBV7-9 with TRBJ2-5, with TRBD1 identical over 7 bases. The germline V gene has CDR1 SEHNR and CDR2 FQNEAQ (reference sequence). The J segment lost 5 bases and the V segment lost 1 base, leaving 7 bases of the junction unmatched. CDR3 length equals 15 residues. In DNA, the CDR3 is TGTGCCAGCAGCTTAGTAACAGGGGTAGGGGAGACCCAGTACTTC. Translated, it gives CASSLVTGVGETQYF.

The genes are TRBV28 and TRBJ2-6; 10 bases align to TRBD1. With 6 bases clipped from V and 2 bases from J, the junction kept 1 base outside the gene matches. Germline CDR1 and CDR2: MDHEN and SYDVKM. This CDR3 has 15 amino acids. CDR3 amino acids: CASRTGGTGANVLTF. Here the CDR3 DNA reads TGTGCCAGCAGGACAGGGGGCACTGGGGCCAACGTCCTGACTTTC.